The text below deals with one T cell receptor (beta chain). Repertoires were generated with immunoSEQ multiplex PCR, while TCRdb's copy carries only in-frame clones and drops some. The top ten hold around 4.2% of the sample, which has more than 110,000 clones, over 65% seen once. This CDR3 is built from 13 residues. CDR1 and CDR2 (germline): SQVTM, ANQGSEA. The ends were cut back, 4 bases at V and 4 bases at J, with 13 bases in the middle. This sample is drawn from a study of blood T cell repertoires in COVID-19. The receptor's source is a woman of 80 years or more with active or convalescent COVID-19. The sample comprised peripheral blood. The chain is built from TRBV29-1 and TRBJ1-2; D might be TRBD1 (6 bases). The chain's CDR3 is CSVVRTASYGYTF. CDR3 nucleotides: TGCAGCGTTGTGAGGACAGCCAGCTATGGCTACACCTTC.